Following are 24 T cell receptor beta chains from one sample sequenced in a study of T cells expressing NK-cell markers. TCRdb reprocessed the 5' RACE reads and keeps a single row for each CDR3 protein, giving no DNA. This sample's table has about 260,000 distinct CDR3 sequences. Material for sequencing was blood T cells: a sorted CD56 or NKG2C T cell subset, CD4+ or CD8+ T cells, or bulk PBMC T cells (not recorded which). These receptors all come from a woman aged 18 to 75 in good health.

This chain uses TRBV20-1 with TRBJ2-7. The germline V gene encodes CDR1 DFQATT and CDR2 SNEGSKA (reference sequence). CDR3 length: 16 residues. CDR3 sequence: CSASKFPDGISYEQYF.

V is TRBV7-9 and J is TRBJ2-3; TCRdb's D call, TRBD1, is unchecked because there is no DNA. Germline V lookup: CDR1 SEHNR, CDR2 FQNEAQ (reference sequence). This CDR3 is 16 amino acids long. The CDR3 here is CASSSGQAGGADTQYF.

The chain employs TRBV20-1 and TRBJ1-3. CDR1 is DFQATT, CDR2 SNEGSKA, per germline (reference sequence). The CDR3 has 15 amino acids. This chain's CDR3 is CSARDLLRGGNTIYF.

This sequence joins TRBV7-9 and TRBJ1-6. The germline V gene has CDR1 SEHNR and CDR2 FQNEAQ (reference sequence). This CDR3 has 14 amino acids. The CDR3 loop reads CASSLSSYNSPLHF.

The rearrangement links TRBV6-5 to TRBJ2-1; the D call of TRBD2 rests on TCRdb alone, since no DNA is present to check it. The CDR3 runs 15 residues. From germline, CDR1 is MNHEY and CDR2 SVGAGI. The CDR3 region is CASSYSGTSVNEQFF.

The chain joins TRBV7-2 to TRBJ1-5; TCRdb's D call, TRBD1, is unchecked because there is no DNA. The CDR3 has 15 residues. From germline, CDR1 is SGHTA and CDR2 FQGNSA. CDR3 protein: CASSQPTGQDQPQHF. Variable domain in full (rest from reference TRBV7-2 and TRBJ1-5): GAGVSQSPSNKVTEKGKDVELRCDPISGHTALYWYRQSLGQGLEFLIYFQGNSAPDKSGLPSDRFSAERTGGSVSTLTIQRTQQEDSAVYLCASSQPTGQDQPQHFGDGTRLSIL.

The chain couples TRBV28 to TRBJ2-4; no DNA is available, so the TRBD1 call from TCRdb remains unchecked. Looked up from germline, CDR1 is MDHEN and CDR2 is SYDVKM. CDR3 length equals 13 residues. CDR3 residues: CASGDRGGGIQYF.

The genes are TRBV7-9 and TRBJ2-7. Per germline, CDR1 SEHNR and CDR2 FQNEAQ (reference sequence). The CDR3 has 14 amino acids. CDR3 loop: CASSFGLRRYEQYF.

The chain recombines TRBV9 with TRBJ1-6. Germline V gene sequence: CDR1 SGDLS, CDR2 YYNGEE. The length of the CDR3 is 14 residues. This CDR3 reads CASSVVPDNSPLHF.

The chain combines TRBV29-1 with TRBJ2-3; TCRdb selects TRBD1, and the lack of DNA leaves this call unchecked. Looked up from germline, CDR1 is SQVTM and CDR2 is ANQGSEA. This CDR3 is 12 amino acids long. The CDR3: CSGLGGTDTQYF.

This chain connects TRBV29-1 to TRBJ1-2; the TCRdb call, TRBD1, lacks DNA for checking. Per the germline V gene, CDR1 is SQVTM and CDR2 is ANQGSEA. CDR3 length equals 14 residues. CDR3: CSVRYRSSGYGYTF.

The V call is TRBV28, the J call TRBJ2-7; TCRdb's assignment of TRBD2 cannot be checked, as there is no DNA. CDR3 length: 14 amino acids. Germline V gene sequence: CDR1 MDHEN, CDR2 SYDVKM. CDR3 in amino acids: CASNIGSGIYEQYF.

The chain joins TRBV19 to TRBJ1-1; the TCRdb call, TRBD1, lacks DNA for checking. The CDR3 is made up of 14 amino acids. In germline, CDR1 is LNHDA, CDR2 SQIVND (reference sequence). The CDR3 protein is CASLNRGRNTEAFF.

CDR3 loop: CASRLYGGQNTEAFF. This chain connects TRBV6-1 to TRBJ1-1; TCRdb's D call of TRBD1 is untestable without DNA. The CDR3 extends over 15 amino acids. Germline CDR1 reads MNHNS; CDR2 reads SASEGT.

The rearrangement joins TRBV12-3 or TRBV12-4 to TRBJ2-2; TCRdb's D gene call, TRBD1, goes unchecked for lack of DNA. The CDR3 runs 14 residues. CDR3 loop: CASSGTGYTGELFF.

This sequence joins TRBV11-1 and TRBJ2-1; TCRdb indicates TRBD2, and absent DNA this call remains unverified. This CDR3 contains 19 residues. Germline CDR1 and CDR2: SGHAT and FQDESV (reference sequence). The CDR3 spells CASSPTPLIAGPPGNEQFF. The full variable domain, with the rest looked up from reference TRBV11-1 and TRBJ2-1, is EAEVAQSPRYKITEKSQAVAFWCDPISGHATLYWYRQILGQGPELLVQFQDESVVDDSQLPKDRFSAERLKGVDSTLKIQPAELGDSAMYLCASSPTPLIAGPPGNEQFFGPGTRLTVL.

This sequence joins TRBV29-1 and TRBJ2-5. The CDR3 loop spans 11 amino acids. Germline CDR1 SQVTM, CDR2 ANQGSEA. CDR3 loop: CSAFLRETQYF.

CDR3 region: CASSLRGGRENEQFF. This chain joins TRBV7-2 and TRBJ2-1; TCRdb names TRBD1, which stays unverified in the absence of DNA. Germline V gene data show CDR1 as SGHTA and CDR2 as FQGNSA. The CDR3 consists of 15 residues.

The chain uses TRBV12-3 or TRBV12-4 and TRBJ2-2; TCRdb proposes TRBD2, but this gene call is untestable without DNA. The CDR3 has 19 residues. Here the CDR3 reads CASNRGGILAGSPTGELFF.

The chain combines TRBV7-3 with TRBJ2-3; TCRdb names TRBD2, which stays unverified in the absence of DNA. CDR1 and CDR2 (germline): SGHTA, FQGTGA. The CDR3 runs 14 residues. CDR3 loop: CASSWEGRADTQYF.

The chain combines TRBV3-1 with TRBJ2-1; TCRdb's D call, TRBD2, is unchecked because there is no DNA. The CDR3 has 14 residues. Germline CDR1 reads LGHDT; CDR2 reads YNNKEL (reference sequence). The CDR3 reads CASTGLAGHNEQFF.

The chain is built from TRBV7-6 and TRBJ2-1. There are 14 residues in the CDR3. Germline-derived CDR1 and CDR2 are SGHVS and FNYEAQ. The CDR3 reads CASSLVSSYNEQFF.

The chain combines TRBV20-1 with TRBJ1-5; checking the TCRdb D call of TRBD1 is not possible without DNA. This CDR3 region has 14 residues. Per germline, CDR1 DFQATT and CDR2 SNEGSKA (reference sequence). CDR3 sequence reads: CSARVRAGAQPQHF.

The chain's CDR3 is CASRDLGREYNEQFF. This chain links TRBV19 with TRBJ2-1; no DNA is available, so the TRBD1 call from TCRdb remains unchecked. Germline V CDR1 and CDR2: LNHDA, SQIVND (reference sequence). The CDR3 is made up of 15 amino acids.